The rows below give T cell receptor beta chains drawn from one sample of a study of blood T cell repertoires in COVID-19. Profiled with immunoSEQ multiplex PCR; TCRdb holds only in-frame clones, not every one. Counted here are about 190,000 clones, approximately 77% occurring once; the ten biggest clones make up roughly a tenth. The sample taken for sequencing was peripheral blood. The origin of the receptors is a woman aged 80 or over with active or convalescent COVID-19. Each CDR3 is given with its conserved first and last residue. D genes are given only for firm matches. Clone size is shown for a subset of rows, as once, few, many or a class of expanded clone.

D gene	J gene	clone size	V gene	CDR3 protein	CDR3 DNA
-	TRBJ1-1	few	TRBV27	CASSGRRRDTEAFF	TGTGCCAGCAGTGGACGACGGAGGGACACTGAAGCTTTCTTT
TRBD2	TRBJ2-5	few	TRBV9	CASSVQASGEETQYF	TGTGCCAGCAGCGTACAGGCTAGCGGAGAAGAGACCCAGTACTTC
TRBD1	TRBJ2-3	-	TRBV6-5	CASSYDRDQQDTQYF	TGTGCCAGCAGTTACGACAGGGACCAGCAGGATACGCAGTATTTT
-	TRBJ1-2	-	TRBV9	CASSAQTVANYGYTF	TGTGCCAGCAGCGCACAGACAGTAGCTAACTATGGCTACACCTTC
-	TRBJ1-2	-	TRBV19	CASSPPAGGAGGYTF	TGTGCCAGTAGTCCTCCGGCTGGAGGGGCTGGGGGCTACACCTTC
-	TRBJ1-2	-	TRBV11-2	CASSLVSSYGYTF	TGTGCCAGCAGCTTAGTCTCCTCCTATGGCTACACCTTC
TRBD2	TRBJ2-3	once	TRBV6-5	CASTSDTNTDTQYF	TGTGCCAGTACTAGCGACACAAACACAGATACGCAGTATTTT
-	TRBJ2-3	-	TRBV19	CATTSVGDISAYSTDTQYF	TGTGCCACCACCTCAGTGGGGGACATATCGGCCTATAGCACAGATACGCAGTATTTT
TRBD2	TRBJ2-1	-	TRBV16	CASSQSSGSYNEQFF	TGTGCCAGCAGCCAATCTAGCGGGAGCTACAATGAGCAGTTCTTC
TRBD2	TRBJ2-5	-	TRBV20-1	CSASSFMARSGGSQETQYF	TGCAGTGCTAGTTCTTTTATGGCGCGGAGCGGGGGGAGTCAAGAGACCCAGTACTTC
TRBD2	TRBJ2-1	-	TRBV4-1	CASSQVEVSGGGFF	TGCGCCAGCAGCCAAGTCGAAGTAAGCGGGGGGGGGTTCTTC
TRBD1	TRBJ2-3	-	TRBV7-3	CASSLMTGGADTQYF	TGTGCCAGCAGCTTAATGACAGGGGGTGCAGATACGCAGTATTTT
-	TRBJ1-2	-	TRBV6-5	CASSYQRGYGYTF	TGTGCCAGCAGTTACCAAAGGGGCTATGGCTACACCTTC
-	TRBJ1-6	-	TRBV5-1	CASSLVGSSYNSPLHF	TGCGCCAGCAGCTTGGTAGGGAGCTCCTATAATTCACCCCTCCACTTT
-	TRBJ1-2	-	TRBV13	CASSWNRDTGYTF	TGTGCCAGCAGCTGGAATCGGGACACTGGCTACACCTTC
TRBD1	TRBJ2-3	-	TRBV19	CASSTGTGVFSDTQYF	TGTGCCAGTAGTACCGGGACAGGGGTGTTTTCAGATACGCAGTATTTT
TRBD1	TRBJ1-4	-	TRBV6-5	CASSTPGQINEKLFF	TGTGCCAGCAGTACCCCGGGACAGATTAATGAAAAACTGTTTTTT
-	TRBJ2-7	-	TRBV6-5	CASSYSSKAVSGEQYF	TGTGCCAGCAGTTACTCGAGTAAAGCGGTTTCGGGCGAGCAGTACTTC
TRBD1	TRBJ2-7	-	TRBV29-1	CSVGDRRPYEQYF	TGCAGCGTTGGGGACAGGCGCCCCTACGAGCAGTACTTC
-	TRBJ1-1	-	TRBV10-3	CAISGGGTEAFF	TGTGCCATCAGTGGAGGAGGCACTGAAGCTTTCTTT
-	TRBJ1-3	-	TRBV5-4	CASSLDSSGNTIYF	TGTGCCAGCAGCTTGGATAGCTCTGGAAACACCATATATTTT
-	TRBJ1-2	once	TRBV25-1	CASSEQGHGYTF	TGTGCCAGCAGTGAGCAGGGTCATGGCTACACCTTC
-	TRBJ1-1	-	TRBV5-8	CASSLGGLTEAFF	TGTGCCAGCAGCTTGGGGGGACTCACTGAAGCTTTCTTT
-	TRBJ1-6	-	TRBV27	CASSFLMNSPLHF	TGTGCCAGCAGTTTTTTAATGAATTCACCCCTCCACTTT
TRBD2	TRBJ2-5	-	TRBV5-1	CASSLRPSGSGETQYF	TGCGCCAGCAGCTTGAGGCCTAGCGGGAGTGGGGAGACCCAGTACTTC
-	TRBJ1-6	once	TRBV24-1	CATKNRTGAYNSPLHF	TGTGCCACCAAAAATAGGACGGGGGCCTATAATTCACCCCTCCACTTT
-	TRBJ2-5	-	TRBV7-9	CASSSNRSRQETQYF	TGTGCCAGCAGCTCCAACAGGAGCCGCCAAGAGACCCAGTACTTC
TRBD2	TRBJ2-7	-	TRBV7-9	CASSKFTSGRGNEQYF	TGTGCCAGCAGCAAATTTACTAGCGGGAGAGGCAACGAGCAGTACTTC
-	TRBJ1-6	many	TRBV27	CASSHRESNSPLHF	TGTGCCAGCAGCCACAGGGAATCCAATTCACCCCTCCACTTT
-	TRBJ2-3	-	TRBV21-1	CASSPPPRKRVVDTQYF	TGTGCCAGCAGCCCACCCCCGCGGAAGCGAGTCGTGGATACGCAGTATTTT
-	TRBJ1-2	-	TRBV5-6	CASSPGSRRWDGYTF	TGTGCCAGCAGCCCGGGGTCGCGGAGGTGGGATGGCTACACCTTC
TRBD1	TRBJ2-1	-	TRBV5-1	CASSIGQANEQFF	TGCGCCAGCAGCATCGGACAGGCCAATGAGCAGTTCTTC
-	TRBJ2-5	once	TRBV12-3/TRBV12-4	CASGTRAGETQYF	TGTGCTTCGGGAACCCGCGCGGGAGAGACCCAGTACTTC
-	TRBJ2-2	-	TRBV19	CASRPSFGTGELFF	TGTGCCAGTCGCCCATCTTTCGGGACCGGGGAGCTGTTTTTT
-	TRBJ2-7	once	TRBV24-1	CATKGRALF	TGTGCCACCAAGGGCAGGGCCCTCTTC
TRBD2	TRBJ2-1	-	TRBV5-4	CASSPIGTSGLNEQFF	TGTGCCAGCAGCCCTATCGGGACTAGCGGCCTCAATGAGCAGTTCTTC
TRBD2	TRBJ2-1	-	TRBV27	CASSLSLAGVSYNEQFF	TGTGCCAGCAGTTTGAGCCTAGCGGGGGTCTCCTACAATGAGCAGTTCTTC
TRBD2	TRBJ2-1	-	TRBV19	CASSALAGGRYNEQFF	TGTGCCAGTAGTGCATTAGCGGGAGGGCGGTACAATGAGCAGTTCTTC
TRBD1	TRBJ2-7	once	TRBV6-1	CASSDKWDRVSYEQYF	TGTGCCAGCAGTGATAAATGGGACAGGGTATCCTACGAGCAGTACTTC
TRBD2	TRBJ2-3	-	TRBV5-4	CASRQSGTSTDTQYF	TGTGCCAGCAGACAAAGCGGGACTAGCACAGATACGCAGTATTTT
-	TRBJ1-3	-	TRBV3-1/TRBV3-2	CASSQDGADFYSGNTIYF	TGTGCCAGCAGCCAAGATGGGGCGGATTTTTACTCTGGAAACACCATATATTTT
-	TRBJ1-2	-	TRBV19	CASSVQGSNYGYTF	TGTGCCAGTAGTGTACAGGGAAGTAACTATGGCTACACCTTC
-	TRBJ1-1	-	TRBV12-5	CASGLVVGRGGTEAFF	TGTGCTAGTGGTTTGGTAGTGGGCAGGGGTGGCACTGAAGCTTTCTTT
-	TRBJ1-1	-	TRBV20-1	CSAKIGGGAFF	TGCAGTGCTAAAATAGGGGGGGGAGCTTTCTTT
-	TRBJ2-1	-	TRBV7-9	CASSGRGNAYNEQFF	TGTGCCAGCAGCGGTAGGGGTAACGCCTACAATGAGCAGTTCTTC
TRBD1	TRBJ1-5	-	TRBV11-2	CASSLDRVHQPQHF	TGTGCCAGCAGCTTGGACAGGGTGCATCAGCCCCAGCATTTT
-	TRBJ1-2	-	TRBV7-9	CASSPSWGVYGYTF	TGTGCCAGCAGCCCATCGTGGGGAGTCTATGGCTACACCTTC
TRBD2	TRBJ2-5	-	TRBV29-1	CSVGGGAETQYF	TGCAGCGTTGGGGGGGGAGCAGAGACCCAGTACTTC
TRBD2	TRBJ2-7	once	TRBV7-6	CASSQTSGYEQYF	TGTGCCAGCAGCCAGACTAGCGGGTACGAGCAGTACTTC
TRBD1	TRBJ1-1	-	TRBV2	CASSEGRTGVYEAFF	TGTGCCAGCAGTGAAGGTAGGACAGGGGTCTATGAAGCTTTCTTT
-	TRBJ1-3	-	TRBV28	CASSLWGGSGNTIYF	TGTGCCAGCAGTTTATGGGGGGGATCTGGAAACACCATATATTTT
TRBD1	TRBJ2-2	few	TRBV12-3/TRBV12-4	CASRLRGPGELFF	TGTGCCAGCAGACTAAGGGGGCCCGGGGAGCTGTTTTTT
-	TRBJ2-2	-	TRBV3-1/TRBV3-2	CASSQAFATNTGELFF	TGTGCCAGCAGCCAAGCGTTTGCGACGAACACCGGGGAGCTGTTTTTT
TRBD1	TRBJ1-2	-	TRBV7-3	CASSHDRVHGYTF	TGTGCCAGCAGCCATGACAGGGTACATGGCTACACCTTC
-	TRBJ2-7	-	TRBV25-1	CASSDPGRGEQYF	TGTGCCAGCAGTGATCCGGGCCGGGGCGAGCAGTACTTC
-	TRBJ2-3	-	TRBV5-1	CASSRGGRSTDTQYF	TGCGCCAGCAGCCGAGGAGGGCGCAGCACAGATACGCAGTATTTT
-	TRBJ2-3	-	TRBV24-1	CATSDSGTDTQYF	TGTGCCACCAGTGACTCAGGGACAGATACGCAGTATTTT
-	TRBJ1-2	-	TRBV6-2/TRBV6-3	CASSRIRKPGGSYGYTF	TGTGCCAGCAGTAGAATACGAAAGCCCGGGGGTAGCTATGGCTACACCTTC
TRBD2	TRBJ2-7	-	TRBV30	CAWSVSSGSYEQYF	TGTGCCTGGAGTGTGTCTAGCGGCTCCTACGAGCAGTACTTC
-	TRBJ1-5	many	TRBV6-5	CASTAGGGQPQHF	TGTGCCAGCACGGCGGGGGGTGGTCAGCCCCAGCATTTT